Detailed here is one T cell receptor (beta chain). Its antigen is still unknown. cDNA libraries for TCR alpha and TCR beta, carrying sample barcodes and UMIs, came from 5'RACE with constant-segment primers. TCRdb ran MiXCR on the 5' RACE reads and lists one entry per CDR3 protein. The data hold 130,000 to 150,000 distinct CDR3 sequences, with about 5.7% observed a single time. The CDR3 runs 15 residues. With 4 bases clipped from V and 1 base from J, the junction kept 6 bases outside the gene matches. Germline loops: CDR1 SGDLS, CDR2 YYNGEE. This specimen comes from a study of T-cell memory formation after mild COVID-19. At the level of the study: There were largely donor-specific TCR clusters.

Study-wide results and caveats: Nothing showed for sure that second-wave clones peaking on day 37 were SARS-CoV-2 specific. The CD4+ clones that contracted clustered mainly within CM and EM, and the CD8+ clones concentrated in EMRA.

This chain joins TRBV9 and TRBJ2-3, with 7 nucleotides matching TRBD1. This sequence was found in an adult woman who had mild COVID-19 (a few samples of this study predate the infection). Cell type and time point are not known. The sequenced sample was PBMCs or a T cell subset sorted from them (not recorded which). The CDR3 DNA is TGTGCCAGCAGCAGCTGGGACAGCCGCACAGATACGCAGTATTTT. Protein: CASSSWDSRTDTQYF.